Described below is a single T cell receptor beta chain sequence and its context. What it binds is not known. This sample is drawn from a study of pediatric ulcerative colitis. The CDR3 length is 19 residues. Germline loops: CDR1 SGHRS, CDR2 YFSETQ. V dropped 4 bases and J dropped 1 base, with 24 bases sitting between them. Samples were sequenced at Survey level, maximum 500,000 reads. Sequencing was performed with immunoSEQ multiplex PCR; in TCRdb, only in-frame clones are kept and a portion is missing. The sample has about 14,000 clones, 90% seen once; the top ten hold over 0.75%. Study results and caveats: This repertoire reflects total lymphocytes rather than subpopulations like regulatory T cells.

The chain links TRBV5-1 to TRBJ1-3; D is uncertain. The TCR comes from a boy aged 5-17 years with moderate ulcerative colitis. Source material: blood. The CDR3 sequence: CASSPYTSEPGLSGNTIYF. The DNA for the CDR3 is TGCGCCAGCAGCCCCTATACCAGCGAGCCTGGGCTTTCTGGAAACACCATATATTTT.